Listed below are T cell receptor beta chains from one sample, sequenced in a study of T cell repertoires in cytomegalovirus infection. TCRdb used MiXCR to reprocess the reads, holding one entry per CDR3 protein. This table holds around 570,000 distinct CDR3 sequences, approximately 40% found once. No antigen has been identified for these receptors. Source: cultured PBMCs, taken from culture after CMV antigen stimulation. The receptors here all came from a human donor in good health (CMV status not recorded). Some clones in this sample may be carry-over from other donors' samples. Both conserved end residues are part of each CDR3. The D gene is left open where the match is weak. Part of the rows lack a size; the others show once, few, many or a class for expanded clones.

clone size	D gene	V gene	J gene	CDR3 protein	CDR3 DNA
few	NA	TRBV6-6	TRBJ2-5	CASSSQTGLETQYF	TGTGCCAGCAGCAGCCAAACAGGGTTGGAGACCCAGTACTTC
many	TRBD2	TRBV7-2	TRBJ2-7	CASSTGLEGQYF	TGTGCCAGCAGCACGGGACTAGAGGGGCAGTACTTC
NA	TRBD2	TRBV12-3/TRBV12-4	TRBJ2-3	CASSFAAGGSDTQYF	TGTGCCAGCAGTTTTGCAGCGGGAGGGTCGGATACGCAGTATTTT
few	TRBD1	TRBV7-2	TRBJ1-6	CASSKDRGPYNSPLHF	TGTGCCAGCAGCAAGGACAGGGGACCCTATAATTCACCCCTCCACTTT
NA	NA	TRBV11-2	TRBJ1-1	CASSFGQKGSEAFF	TGTGCCAGCAGCTTTGGACAGAAAGGATCTGAAGCTTTCTTT
NA	NA	TRBV5-5	TRBJ2-1	CASSLKPGRPYNEQFF	TGTGCCAGCAGCTTAAAACCAGGGCGCCCCTACAATGAGCAGTTCTTC
NA	NA	TRBV29-1	TRBJ2-7	CSARPSNVEGDEQYF	TGCAGCGCCCGGCCCAGCAACGTTGAAGGGGACGAGCAGTACTTC
NA	TRBD2	TRBV11-2	TRBJ2-5	CASSAGGLAGETQYF	TGTGCCAGCAGCGCCGGCGGGCTAGCGGGAGAGACCCAGTACTTC
NA	NA	TRBV2	TRBJ2-5	CASNRVLETQYF	TGTGCCAGCAACAGGGTGTTGGAGACCCAGTACTTC
NA	NA	TRBV7-2	TRBJ1-1	CASSATGWAEAFF	TGTGCCAGCAGCGCTACAGGGTGGGCTGAAGCTTTCTTT
NA	TRBD2	TRBV6-1	TRBJ2-1	CASSEVMGLADYNEQFF	TGTGCCAGCAGTGAAGTGATGGGACTAGCGGACTACAATGAGCAGTTCTTC
NA	NA	TRBV7-2	TRBJ2-7	CASSRTDSHVYEQYF	TGTGCCAGCAGCCGAACTGACAGCCATGTCTACGAGCAGTACTTC
few	TRBD2	TRBV12-3/TRBV12-4	TRBJ2-5	CASSFISGGAETQYF	TGTGCCAGCAGTTTCATTAGCGGGGGGGCGGAGACCCAGTACTTC
few	TRBD1	TRBV28	TRBJ2-5	CASSFLGTGGRETQYF	TGTGCCAGCAGTTTCCTTGGGACAGGGGGCAGAGAGACCCAGTACTTC
few	TRBD2	TRBV7-8	TRBJ2-5	CASSSGLAGGPGYQETQYF	TGTGCCAGCAGCTCGGGACTAGCGGGGGGGCCCGGGTACCAAGAGACCCAGTACTTC
many	NA	TRBV7-2	TRBJ1-4	CASSLVGARDEKLFF	TGTGCCAGCAGCTTAGTGGGGGCGCGAGATGAAAAACTGTTTTTT